The clone carrying this T cell receptor (beta chain) showed up just a few times. These data originate in a study of T cells in Graves' hyperthyroidism and ophthalmopathy. Overall study context: Peripheral blood was secured at the point of initial diagnosis, before any treatment.

Patients aged 18 to 65 had newly diagnosed hyperthyroidism that had lasted under 2 months. Trimming took 3 bases from V and 7 from J, leaving 13 bases between them. The CDR3 has 14 residues. Amplified regions were TCR beta CDR3 sequences from RNA transcripts. RT-PCR in the first round (using the HTBI primer set) targeted the TCR CDR3. TCRdb called the multiplex PCR reads again in MiXCR, with one record for every CDR3 protein. The table shows about 480,000 distinct CDR3 sequences, with roughly 14% occurring only once. The sequencing input was blood. The chain employs TRBV12-3 or TRBV12-4 and TRBJ1-5; D gene uncertain. The sequence came from a woman in her late teens or twenties with Graves' hyperthyroidism. CDR3 bases: TGTGCCAGCAGTTTTGGTCGGAATATCCAGCCCCAGCATTTT. Encoded protein: CASSFGRNIQPQHF.